The 10 T cell receptor beta chains below were found in one sample sequenced in a study of patients with pleural tuberculosis. One entry per CDR3 protein results from TCRdb running MiXCR on the reads. The profile shows 25,000 to 30,000 distinct CDR3 sequences, about a sixth of them singletons. Input material: peripheral blood. The receptor source for this set is a human donor with pleural tuberculosis.

About this clonotype itself: A read error may produce the germline difference seen at one junction end. This sequence joins TRBV24-1 and TRBJ1-3, with D unclear. Germline-derived CDR1 and CDR2 are KGHDR and SFDVKD. CDR3 length: 15 residues. CDR3 DNA: TGTGCCACCAGTCGCAGGAGGCATGGTGGAAATACCATATATTTT. Translating it yields CATSRRRHGGNTIYF.

There are many counts of this clonotype. J is TRBJ2-5 and V is TRBV7-6; D is possibly TRBD2 (5 bases). The CDR3 is made up of 11 amino acids. V lost 5 bases, J lost 5 bases, and 6 bases lay in between. CDR1 SGHVS and CDR2 FNYEAQ come from the germline V gene. The CDR3 DNA follows: TGTGCCAGCAGCCCGGGGGAGACCCAGTACTTC. It yields the protein CASSPGETQYF. The variable domain in full, with the rest retrieved from reference TRBV7-6 and TRBJ2-5, is GAGVSQSPRYKVTKRGQDVALRCDPISGHVSLYWYRQALGQGPEFLTYFNYEAQQDKSGLPNDRFSAERPEGSISTLTIQRTEQRDSAMYRCASSPGETQYFGPGTRLLVL.

For the CDR3, the DNA is TGTGCCAGCCTAAAGGACTCCTACGAGCAGTACTTC. Protein product: CASLKDSYEQYF. V usage is TRBV6-2 or TRBV6-3 and J usage is TRBJ2-7; D is unresolved. From germline, CDR1 is MNHEY and CDR2 SVGEGT. CDR3 size: 12 residues. Trimming shortened V by 8 bases and J by 0 bases, and 8 bases separated the two germline ends.

The gene calls are TRBV9 and TRBJ2-3; D ambiguous. The V end was cut by 0 bases, the J end by 4 bases, with 12 bases between. The germline CDR1 and CDR2 sequences are SGDLS and YYNGEE. This CDR3 comprises 15 residues. The DNA of the CDR3 is TGTGCCAGCAGCGTAGCCCCAATCTCGCCAGATACGCAGTATTTT. It encodes CASSVAPISPDTQYF.

This clonotype occurred a few times. This chain links TRBV24-1 with TRBJ2-6; 7 bases are a match to TRBD1. There are 16 residues in the CDR3. Germline CDR1 KGHDR, CDR2 SFDVKD. V was clipped by 9 bases and J by 0 bases; unmatched bases: 7. The CDR3 here is CATRASGGSGANVLTF. The CDR3 DNA reads TGTGCCACCCGGGCCTCAGGGGGCTCTGGGGCCAACGTCCTGACTTTC.

Of note for this clonotype: It is likely a read error, because the conserved phenylalanine at the end of the CDR3 is missing. The J gene is TRBJ2-3, the V gene TRBV18, with D maybe TRBD2 (6 bases). From germline, CDR1 is KGHSH and CDR2 LQKENI. Between the trimmed V and J ends, which lost 0 bases and 2 bases, there was a span of 18 bases. The length of the CDR3 is 18 residues. The CDR3 protein is CASSPPRAGTSATDTQYV. CDR3 in DNA: TGTGCCAGCTCACCACCACGGGCGGGGACGAGCGCCACAGATACGCAGTATGTT.

This clonotype was counted only a few times. An end of the junction does not agree with germline; a read error may underlie this. V gene TRBV28 combines with J gene TRBJ1-1, with unresolved D. CDR1 and CDR2 (germline): MDHEN, SYDVKM. The CDR3 has 15 amino acids. The CDR3, as DNA: TGTTCCAGCAGCTGCTCCGGGCCGAGGAGCACTGAAGCTTTCTTT. It encodes CSSSCSGPRSTEAFF.

This clonotype was seen many times. The genes are TRBV28 and TRBJ1-1; perhaps TRBD1 as D (5 bases). The CDR3 has 14 residues. V lost 5 bases and J lost 0, with 10 bases in between. In germline, CDR1 is MDHEN, CDR2 SYDVKM. CDR3 nucleotide sequence: TGTGCCAGCAGTGGGACCAACTTGAACACTGAAGCTTTCTTT. The encoded protein is CASSGTNLNTEAFF.

Comment on this clonotype: A much larger clone differs from this one at a single base, so this may be a read error. This chain connects TRBV3-1 to TRBJ2-3; 9 bases map to TRBD1. The V and J ends lost 1 base and 2 bases, in that order; junction bases with no gene match: 10. Germline V gene lookup returns CDR1 LGHDT and CDR2 YNNKEL (reference sequence). CDR3 length: 18 amino acids. CDR3 nucleotides: TGTGCCAGCAGCCAAGCATACCCCAGGACAGGGGTCACAGATACGCAGTATTTT. It is translated as CASSQAYPRTGVTDTQYF.

This clonotype was recorded at least ten times. The chain joins TRBV12-3 or TRBV12-4 to TRBJ2-3; the D is unclear. Trimming took 6 bases from V and 2 from J, leaving 3 bases between them. CDR3 length: 11 residues. CDR3 bases: TGTGCCAGCAGGACCACAGATACGCAGTATTTT. Encoded protein: CASRTTDTQYF.